This record covers a single TCR beta chain. Its antigen is unknown. These data originate in a study of CD8 T cells in Susac syndrome. Random hexamers were used to reverse transcribe about 0.45 to 1 ug of RNA. By means of immunoSEQ multiplex PCR, TCR beta CDR3 spanning 54 Vbeta and 13 Jbeta underwent amplification. TCRdb passed the immunoSEQ multiplex PCR reads through MiXCR, listing each CDR3 protein once. The sample contains 100,000 to 150,000 distinct CDR3 sequences, about 93% of which appear only once. General observations from the study: Susac CD8+ cells expanded clonally the most in TEMRA cells and in active patients.

Blood CD8+ and CD4+ T cells underwent high-throughput TCR beta sequencing. This CDR3 region has 16 residues. Trimming removed 6 bases from V and 11 bases from J, with 25 bases in between. The clonotype was recovered from a human donor with Susac syndrome. The specimen was CD8+ T cells from PBMCs. The chain employs TRBV12-3 or TRBV12-4 and TRBJ1-4; D is unresolved. The chain's CDR3 is CASSPTSDGLMSKLFF. The CDR3 DNA reads TGTGCCAGCAGCCCAACCTCAGACGGGCTAATGAGCAAACTGTTTTTT.